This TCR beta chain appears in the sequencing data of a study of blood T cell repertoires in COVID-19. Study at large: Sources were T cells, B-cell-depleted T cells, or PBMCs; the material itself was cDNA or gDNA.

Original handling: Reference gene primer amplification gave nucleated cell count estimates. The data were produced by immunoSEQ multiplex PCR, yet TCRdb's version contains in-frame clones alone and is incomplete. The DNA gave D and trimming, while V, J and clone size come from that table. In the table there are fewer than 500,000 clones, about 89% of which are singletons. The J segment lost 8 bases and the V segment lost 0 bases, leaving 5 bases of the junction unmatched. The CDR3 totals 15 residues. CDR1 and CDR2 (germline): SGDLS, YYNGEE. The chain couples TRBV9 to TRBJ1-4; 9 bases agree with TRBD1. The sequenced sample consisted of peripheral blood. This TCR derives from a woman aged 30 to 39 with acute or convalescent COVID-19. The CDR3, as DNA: TGTGCCAGCAGCGTAGGGGGGACAGGGTCCGAAAAACTGTTTTTT. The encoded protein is CASSVGGTGSEKLFF.